This T cell receptor beta chain comes out of a study of cytomegalovirus exposure and HLA in healthy donors. Study findings and constraints: Cytomegalovirus status was reportedly diagnosed by the classifier with high sensitivity and specificity.

Using immunoSEQ multiplex PCR, the repertoire was profiled, and TCRdb retains in-frame clones only, with some absent. The table records roughly 76,000 clones, 94% of them present only once. The CDR3 spans 18 residues. Concerning this clone itself: Its antigen is not identified.

Sequencing was carried out using PBMCs. This TCR came from a young man in good health and CMV-seropositive. This chain uses TRBV12-2 with TRBJ1-4; TRBD1 reflects the table's D call only, with no check against the DNA. TRBV12-2 is a known pseudogene. The CDR3 DNA is TGTGCAAGTCGCTTAGTATCCCTCGGGTGGCAGGGTTGTCAAAAACTGTTTTTT. It specifies CASRLVSLGWQGCQKLFF.